One and the same sample provided the 28 T cell receptor beta chains below, sequenced in a study of CD8 T cells in ankylosing spondylitis. Points from the study as a whole: Seemingly characteristic of ankylosing spondylitis blood was a TCR beta motif consisting of roughly 8 highly homologous variants.

These receptors have no known antigen. Via MiXCR, TCRdb re-called the 5' RACE reads, giving one row per CDR3 protein. Of almost 400,000 distinct CDR3 sequences listed, about a fifth were seen once; the top ten hold around 17%. Sequences were obtained from blood, either unsorted or a sorted T cell fraction (not recorded which). The source is a male donor with ankylosing spondylitis.

The chain uses TRBV20-1 and TRBJ2-5, with a possible D match to TRBD1 (6 bases). V dropped 0 bases and J dropped 4 bases, with 12 bases sitting between them. The CDR3 runs to 14 residues. The germline CDR1 and CDR2 sequences are DFQATT and SNEGSKA (reference sequence). CDR3 amino acids: CSARDPQGRETQYF. In DNA, the CDR3 is TGCAGTGCTAGAGACCCACAGGGACGAGAGACCCAGTACTTC.

This clonotype appeared a single time. V and J are TRBV30 and TRBJ1-2; D unclear. The length of the CDR3 is 14 residues. Trimming cost V 5 bases and J 4 bases, with 17 bases left between them. Germline CDR1 GTSNPN, CDR2 SVGIG (reference sequence). The CDR3 loop is CAWDDMGLGYGYTF. CDR3 nucleotides: TGTGCCTGGGATGACATGGGATTAGGCTATGGCTACACCTTC.

This clonotype was observed a few times. The rearrangement links TRBV20-1 to TRBJ2-1; D uncertain. The CDR3 covers 11 residues. Germline values: CDR1 DFQATT, CDR2 SNEGSKA (reference sequence). Trimming left V 2 bases short and J 8 bases short, with 7 bases between. In DNA, the CDR3 is TGCAGTGCTAGATATGGGGATGAGCAGTTCTTC. As protein: CSARYGDEQFF.

This clonotype was detected a few times. V gene TRBV3-1 combines with J gene TRBJ2-2; 9 bases align to TRBD1. V shed 1 base and J 6 bases; nucleotides not matched to a gene: 3. CDR1 and CDR2 from the germline V gene are LGHDT and YNNKEL (reference sequence). This CDR3 comprises 15 residues. CDR3 amino acids: CASSQGDREAGELFF. DNA for the CDR3: TGTGCCAGCAGCCAAGGGGACAGGGAAGCCGGGGAGCTGTTTTTT.

This clonotype was detected a few times. The chain employs TRBV20-1 and TRBJ2-1; 11 bases align to TRBD2. There are 17 residues in the CDR3. Germline V gives CDR1 DFQATT, CDR2 SNEGSKA (reference sequence). Trimming at V came to 1 base and at J to 9 bases, leaving 14 bases not matched to a gene. CDR3 loop: CSARGLAGGPPTSEQFF. Written as DNA, the CDR3 is TGCAGTGCTAGAGGCTTAGCGGGGGGGCCTCCTACAAGTGAGCAGTTCTTC.

This clonotype was counted a single time. The chain joins TRBV7-9 to TRBJ2-3, with TRBD2 identical over 9 bases. CDR1 and CDR2 (germline): SEHNR, FQNEAQ (reference sequence). This CDR3 has 15 residues. Unmatched junction bases numbered 7, after V lost 5 bases and J lost 4 bases. The CDR3 nucleotides are TGTGCCAGCAGCACCAGCGGGAGGTATCCAGATACGCAGTATTTT. Translation gives CASSTSGRYPDTQYF. The full variable domain, completed using reference TRBV7-9 and TRBJ2-3, is DTGVSQNPRHKITKRGQNVTFRCDPISEHNRLYWYRQTLGQGPEFLTYFQNEAQLEKSRLLSDRFSAERPKGSFSTLEIQRTEQGDSAMYLCASSTSGRYPDTQYFGPGTRLTVL.

This clonotype was detected a few times. The genes are TRBV4-1 and TRBJ2-1, with 8 nucleotides matching TRBD1. The V segment lost 1 base and the J segment 9 bases; nucleotides outside the gene matches: 8. This CDR3 spans 15 amino acids. CDR1 and CDR2 (germline): MGHRA, YSYEKL. CDR3: CASSQAPGGLGEQFF. The CDR3 region has the DNA TGCGCCAGCAGCCAAGCTCCAGGGGGCTTGGGTGAGCAGTTCTTC.

The chain employs TRBV27 and TRBJ2-1; 7 bases are shared with TRBD1. From germline, CDR1 is MNHEY and CDR2 SMNVEV (reference sequence). CDR3 size: 16 residues. J lost 0 bases, V lost 3 bases, and 5 bases had no gene match. The CDR3 is CASSLTDRDSYNEQFF. The CDR3, as DNA: TGTGCCAGCAGTTTGACAGACAGGGACTCCTACAATGAGCAGTTCTTC.

The chain joins TRBV9 to TRBJ2-3, with 9 nucleotides matching TRBD2. The CDR3 extends over 17 amino acids. Germline values: CDR1 SGDLS, CDR2 YYNGEE. J gave up 3 bases and V 0 bases, and 8 bases lay outside the gene matches. The DNA for the CDR3 is TGTGCCAGCAGCGTAGCTATTAGCGGGAGAGGAACAGATACGCAGTATTTT. It yields the protein CASSVAISGRGTDTQYF.

There are a few counts of this clonotype. The V gene is TRBV4-2, the J gene TRBJ2-1; weak D call: TRBD1 (6 bases). Deletions cut 0 bases from V and 4 bases from J, with 13 bases between. From germline, CDR1 is LGHNA and CDR2 YNFKEQ. CDR3 length equals 16 residues. The CDR3 DNA follows: TGTGCCAGCAGCCAAGAGTTGGTAAGGGGGTACAATGAGCAGTTCTTC. It translates to CASSQELVRGYNEQFF.

This clonotype has ten or more counts. The genes are TRBV12-3 or TRBV12-4 and TRBJ1-1; D possibly corresponds to TRBD1 (6 bases). Between the trimmed V and J ends, which lost 5 bases and 1 base, there was a span of 14 bases. The CDR3 extends over 15 amino acids. The CDR3 DNA sequence: TGTGCCAGCAGTCCCCGGTGGGGGCCGAACACTGAAGCTTTCTTT. Encoded protein: CASSPRWGPNTEAFF.

This clonotype was seen ten or more times. The gene calls are TRBV5-1 and TRBJ1-4; possible D gene TRBD1, 6 bases. The V end was cut by 4 bases, the J end by 8 bases, with 15 bases between. CDR3 length: 14 amino acids. The germline V gene encodes CDR1 SGHRS and CDR2 YFSETQ. This CDR3 is CASSENRVKEKLFF. Written as DNA, the CDR3 is TGCGCCAGCAGCGAGAACAGGGTCAAAGAAAAACTGTTTTTT.

Turning to this clonotype: A read error may produce the germline difference seen at one junction end. V and J are TRBV12-3 or TRBV12-4 and TRBJ2-2; possibly TRBD2 for D (5 bases). There are 17 residues in the CDR3. DNA of the CDR3: TGTGCCAGCAGTTTATATGGGTTTTCCGGGAACACCGGGGAGCTGATTTTT. Translation gives CASSLYGFSGNTGELIF.

This chain joins TRBV7-9 and TRBJ2-5, with 11 nucleotides matching TRBD2. The ends lost 5 bases at V and 1 base at J; junction bases unmatched: 6. The germline V gene has CDR1 SEHNR and CDR2 FQNEAQ (reference sequence). There are 16 residues in the CDR3. CDR3 sequence reads: CASSTPGLAVQETQYF. CDR3 coding DNA: TGTGCCAGCAGCACCCCGGGACTAGCGGTCCAAGAGACCCAGTACTTC.

The V and J genes are TRBV7-8 and TRBJ1-1, with D unresolved. The CDR3 sequence is 15 residues long. Per germline, CDR1 SGHVS and CDR2 FQNEAQ. V gave up 3 bases and J gave up 0 bases, with 11 bases separating them. The CDR3 DNA is TGTGCCAGCAGCTTCTACGCGGTGATGAACACTGAAGCTTTCTTT. Protein: CASSFYAVMNTEAFF.

The rearrangement joins TRBV20-1 to TRBJ2-2; D may be TRBD2 (6 bases). Germline CDR1 reads DFQATT; CDR2 reads SNEGSKA (reference sequence). Trimming cost V 6 bases and J 0 bases, with 14 bases left between them. The CDR3 totals 15 residues. The CDR3 nucleotides are TGCAGTGCCGACACCCTAGCGTCGAACACCGGGGAGCTGTTTTTT. Amino acid sequence: CSADTLASNTGELFF.

This clonotype has just a few counts. This chain links TRBV3-1 with TRBJ2-5; tentative D call: TRBD1 (6 bases). V was cut by 3 bases and J by 5 bases, with 10 bases left in between. Germline CDR1 LGHDT, CDR2 YNNKEL (reference sequence). The CDR3 length is 13 residues. CDR3 nucleotides: TGTGCCAGCAGCCAGGGGGCGCGGGAGACCCAGTACTTC. It encodes CASSQGARETQYF.

This clonotype showed up just a few times. The genes are TRBV20-1 and TRBJ1-1, with TRBD1 as a possible D gene (5 bases). CDR1 and CDR2 from the germline V gene are DFQATT and SNEGSKA (reference sequence). The CDR3 is made up of 11 amino acids. V lost 0 bases to trimming and J lost 8 bases, with 7 bases between them. The CDR3, as DNA: TGCAGTGCTAGAGATGGGGGAGAAGCTTTCTTT. Encoded protein: CSARDGGEAFF.

This clonotype was found a few times. The chain employs TRBV7-2 and TRBJ2-2, with 10 bases fitting TRBD2. The trim removed 5 bases at V and 7 bases at J, leaving 10 bases unmatched. Per the germline V gene, CDR1 is SGHTA and CDR2 is FQGNSA. This CDR3 spans 16 amino acids. CDR3 sequence reads: CASSHSPGLALGELFF. The CDR3 DNA sequence: TGTGCCAGCAGCCATTCGCCGGGACTAGCGCTCGGGGAGCTGTTTTTT.

This clonotype was seen more than once but under ten times. The rearrangement joins TRBV21-1 to TRBJ1-6; the table's TRBD1 call for D was not verified on the DNA. TRBV21-1 is a recognized pseudogene. The CDR3 covers 15 residues. As DNA, the CDR3 is TGTGCCAGCAGCAATCCGGGACAGGCCACTTCACCCCTCCACTTT. It specifies CASSNPGQATSPLHF.

This CDR3 reads CASSLVRRTGETQYF. The CDR3 DNA sequence: TGTGCCAGCAGCTTAGTACGGCGAACGGGCGAGACCCAGTACTTC. This sequence joins TRBV7-2 and TRBJ2-5; D gene ambiguous. Trimming cost V 1 base and J 5 bases, with 14 bases left between them. CDR1 and CDR2 from the germline V gene are SGHTA and FQGNSA. The CDR3 is 15 amino acids.

Ten or more counts support this clonotype. The J gene is TRBJ2-7, the V gene TRBV11-3, with D perhaps TRBD1 (6 bases). Per germline, CDR1 SGHNT and CDR2 YENEEA. Trimming removed 5 bases from V and 10 bases from J, with 18 bases in between. The CDR3 has 13 amino acids. The CDR3 loop reads CASSTNQGTSQYF. The CDR3 DNA reads as TGTGCCAGCAGCACAAACCAGGGGACGAGCCAGTACTTC. The full variable domain, rest sourced from reference TRBV11-3 and TRBJ2-7, is EAGVVQSPRYKIIEKKQPVAFWCNPISGHNTLYWYLQNLGQGPELLIRYENEEAVDDSQLPKDRFSAERLKGVDSTLKIQPAELGDSAVYLCASSTNQGTSQYFGPGTRLTVT.

The chain combines TRBV5-6 with TRBJ2-7; no reliable D call. V was shortened by 7 bases and J by 0 bases, with 8 bases between the two germline ends. Germline CDR1 and CDR2: SGHDT and YYEEEE. The CDR3 sequence is 12 residues long. The CDR3 spells CASPPDSYEQYF. The CDR3 DNA follows: TGTGCCAGCCCGCCGGACTCCTACGAGCAGTACTTC.

This clonotype was observed at least ten times. This rearrangement joins TRBV20-1 to TRBJ2-1; 8 positions match TRBD1. The CDR3 totals 14 residues. J gave up 4 bases and V 5 bases, and 7 bases lay outside the gene matches. From germline, CDR1 is DFQATT and CDR2 SNEGSKA (reference sequence). This CDR3 reads CSAVTGTGYNEQFF. CDR3 nucleotide sequence: TGCAGTGCTGTAACCGGGACAGGATACAATGAGCAGTTCTTC.

This clonotype occurred a few times. The chain joins TRBV29-1 to TRBJ1-1; 8 positions match TRBD1. The CDR3 is 12 amino acids. The V and J ends lost 7 bases and 0 bases, in that order; junction bases with no gene match: 1. Germline V CDR1 and CDR2: SQVTM, ANQGSEA. CDR3 DNA: TGCAGCGCGGACAGGGTGAACACTGAAGCTTTCTTT. It encodes CSADRVNTEAFF.

V is TRBV7-2 and J is TRBJ2-3; 8 positions agree with TRBD2. The ends lost 5 bases at V and 5 bases at J; junction bases unmatched: 15. Looked up from germline, CDR1 is SGHTA and CDR2 is FQGNSA. The CDR3 runs to 17 residues. The CDR3 sequence is CASSSDSGLVRIDTQYF. The CDR3 DNA reads TGTGCCAGCAGCAGCGACTCGGGACTAGTAAGAATAGATACGCAGTATTTT.

This clonotype appeared many times. The chain couples TRBV5-1 to TRBJ2-1; D unresolved. The CDR3 extends over 15 amino acids. V gave up 1 base and J gave up 0 bases, with 8 bases separating them. The V gene's germline CDR1 is SGHRS and CDR2 YFSETQ. In DNA, the CDR3 is TGCGCCAGCAGCTTGAGGCCTGACTCCTACAATGAGCAGTTCTTC. This codes for CASSLRPDSYNEQFF.

The rearrangement uses TRBV5-6 and TRBJ2-3; 7 bases line up with TRBD1. Per the germline V gene, CDR1 is SGHDT and CDR2 is YYEEEE. CDR3 size: 16 residues. V dropped 2 bases and J dropped 4; count of bases not matched to a gene: 10. The DNA of the CDR3 is TGTGCCAGCAGCTTACTACGACAGGGTTTCCCAGATACGCAGTATTTT. Protein sequence: CASSLLRQGFPDTQYF.